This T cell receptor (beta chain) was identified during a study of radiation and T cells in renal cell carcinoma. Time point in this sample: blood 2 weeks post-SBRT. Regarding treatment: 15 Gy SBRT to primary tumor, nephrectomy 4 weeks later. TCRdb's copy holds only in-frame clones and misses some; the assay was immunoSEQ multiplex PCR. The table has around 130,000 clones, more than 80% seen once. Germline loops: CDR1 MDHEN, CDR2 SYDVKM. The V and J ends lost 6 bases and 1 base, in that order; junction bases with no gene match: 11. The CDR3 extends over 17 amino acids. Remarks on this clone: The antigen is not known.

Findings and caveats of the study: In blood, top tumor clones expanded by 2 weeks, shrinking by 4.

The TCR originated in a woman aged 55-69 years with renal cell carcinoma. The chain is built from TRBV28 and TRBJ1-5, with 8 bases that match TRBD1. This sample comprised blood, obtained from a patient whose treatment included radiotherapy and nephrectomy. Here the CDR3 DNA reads TGTGCCAGCAGACCCCCCGGACAGGGATGGAGCAATCAGCCCCAGCATTTT. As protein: CASRPPGQGWSNQPQHF.